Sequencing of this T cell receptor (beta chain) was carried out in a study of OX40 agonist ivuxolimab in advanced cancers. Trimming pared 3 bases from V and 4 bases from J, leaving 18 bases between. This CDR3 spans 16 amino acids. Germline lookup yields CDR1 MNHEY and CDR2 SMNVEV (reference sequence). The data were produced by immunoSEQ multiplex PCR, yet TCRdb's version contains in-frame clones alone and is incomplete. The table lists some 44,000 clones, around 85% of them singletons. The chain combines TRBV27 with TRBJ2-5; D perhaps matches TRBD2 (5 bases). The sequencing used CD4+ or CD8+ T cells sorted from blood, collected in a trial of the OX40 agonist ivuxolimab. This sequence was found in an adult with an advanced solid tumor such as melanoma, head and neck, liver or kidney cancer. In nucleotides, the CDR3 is TGTGCCAGCAGTTTCAACACCAGGACTCGACCAGAGACCCAGTACTTC. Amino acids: CASSFNTRTRPETQYF.